These 20 T cell receptor beta chains share one sample of origin, sequenced in a study of T cell responses to AZD1222 COVID-19 vaccine. Generated by immunoSEQ multiplex PCR, the TCRdb table keeps only in-frame clones and is missing some. In the table there are 90,000 to 150,000 clones, roughly 89% of which are singletons. This sample comprised peripheral blood, obtained on day 0 of AZD1222 vaccination. The receptors shown here come from an adult in good health.

The CDR3 sequence: CASSYASRGGQPQHF. The DNA of the CDR3 is TGTGCCAGCAGTTACGCGTCCAGGGGAGGGCAGCCCCAGCATTTT. The rearrangement links TRBV6-6 to TRBJ1-5; a possible D gene is TRBD1 (6 bases). This CDR3 is built from 15 residues. Looked up from germline, CDR1 is MNHNY and CDR2 is SVGAGI (reference sequence). Trimming shortened V by 2 bases and J by 7 bases, and 15 bases separated the two germline ends.

The V gene is TRBV19, the J gene TRBJ2-1; 9 nucleotides match TRBD2. Trimming cost V 5 bases and J 7 bases; bases outside gene matches: 3. The CDR3 runs 13 residues. Looked up from germline, CDR1 is LNHDA and CDR2 is SQIVND (reference sequence). CDR3 DNA: TGTGCCAGTAGTGCTAGCGGGATTAATGAGCAGTTCTTC. Encoded protein: CASSASGINEQFF.

This clone is a singleton in its sample. The chain has TRBV21-1 and TRBJ2-7; the D call in the table, TRBD2, was not verified against the DNA. TRBV21-1 is noted as a pseudogene. This CDR3 has 14 amino acids. The CDR3 coding sequence is TGTGCCAGCAAGGTCACTAGCGGGAGTTACGAGCAGTACTTC. It encodes CASKVTSGSYEQYF.

V and J are TRBV6-1 and TRBJ1-1; 7 bases are a match to TRBD1. The CDR3 runs 14 residues. In germline, CDR1 is MNHNS, CDR2 SASEGT. With 1 base clipped from V and 5 bases from J, the junction kept 4 bases outside the gene matches. This CDR3 reads CASSEGQGGTEAFF. The DNA of the CDR3 is TGTGCCAGCAGTGAAGGACAGGGAGGGACTGAAGCTTTCTTT.

J is TRBJ2-7 and V is TRBV30; the D gene is possibly TRBD1 (6 bases). CDR1 GTSNPN and CDR2 SVGIG come from the germline V gene (reference sequence). The CDR3 has 12 amino acids. Deletions cut 8 bases from V and 3 bases from J, with 14 bases between. The CDR3 DNA reads TGTGCCCAGGTGGGACACCACTACGAGCAGTACTTC. Translation gives CAQVGHHYEQYF.

The chain has TRBV7-9 and TRBJ2-7, with 10 bases lining up with TRBD1. The CDR3 length is 17 residues. Germline values: CDR1 SEHNR, CDR2 FQNEAQ (reference sequence). With V trimmed by 2 bases and J by 5 bases, 12 bases remained unmatched. CDR3 in amino acids: CASSLLSSGTGVHEQYF. The CDR3 DNA sequence: TGTGCCAGCAGCTTATTAAGCTCCGGGACAGGGGTCCACGAGCAGTACTTC.

This clone has a single count. J is TRBJ2-2 and V is TRBV5-1, with TRBD1 matching over 7 bases. Germline V gene lookup returns CDR1 SGHRS and CDR2 YFSETQ. This CDR3 has 16 amino acids. The J segment lost 0 bases and the V segment lost 4 bases, leaving 6 bases of the junction unmatched. The CDR3 nucleotides read TGCGCCAGCAGCCTGGGACAGAGCTCGAACACCGGGGAGCTGTTTTTT. Its translation: CASSLGQSSNTGELFF.

This clone came up a few times. This chain links TRBV3-1 (or the pseudogene TRBV3-2) with TRBJ1-1; D not certain. The V and J ends lost 1 base and 5 bases respectively, with 11 bases between them. The CDR3 runs 14 residues. The germline CDR1 and CDR2 sequences are LGHDT and YNNKEL (reference sequence). CDR3 sequence: CASSQGLGGTEAFF. CDR3 nucleotide sequence: TGTGCCAGCAGCCAAGGGCTGGGAGGGACTGAAGCTTTCTTT.

The V call is TRBV28, the J call TRBJ1-4; 10 positions match TRBD1. This CDR3 spans 14 amino acids. The V and J ends lost 6 bases and 9 bases, in that order; junction bases with no gene match: 7. Germline V gene lookup returns CDR1 MDHEN and CDR2 SYDVKM. The CDR3 nucleotides are TGTGCCAGCAGGATACCGGGACAGGGGAAAAAACTGTTTTTT. Its translation: CASRIPGQGKKLFF.

The rearrangement joins TRBV2 to TRBJ1-1; D not resolved. The ends were cut back, 4 bases at V and 5 bases at J, with 8 bases in the middle. Germline V lookup: CDR1 SNHLY, CDR2 FYNNEI. This CDR3 is built from 12 residues. The CDR3 reads CASSVVPTEAFF. The CDR3, as DNA: TGTGCCAGCAGTGTGGTTCCGACTGAAGCTTTCTTT.

The chain carries TRBV19 and TRBJ2-1, with a tentative D call TRBD1 (10 bases). The germline V and J ends were trimmed by 8 bases and 2 bases, with 22 bases remaining between them. Per the germline V gene, CDR1 is LNHDA and CDR2 is SQIVND (reference sequence). The length of the CDR3 is 17 residues. The CDR3 DNA follows: TGTGCCAGTCGTAGGACAGGGGGACTAGCTACCTACAATGAGCAGTTCTTC. Translated: CASRRTGGLATYNEQFF.

The chain employs TRBV30 and TRBJ2-1, with TRBD2 matching over 15 bases. Germline V gene data show CDR1 as GTSNPN and CDR2 as SVGIG (reference sequence). The length of the CDR3 is 17 residues. V was clipped by 4 bases and J by 9 bases; unmatched bases: 13. For the CDR3, the DNA is TGTGCCTGGAAAACGAGGACTAGCGGGAGGGGATGGGGTGAGCAGTTCTTC. This sequence encodes CAWKTRTSGRGWGEQFF.

The genes are TRBV19 and TRBJ1-2; D is unclear. Trimming stripped 4 bases from V and 6 bases from J, with 12 bases between. CDR1 LNHDA and CDR2 SQIVND come from the germline V gene (reference sequence). CDR3 length: 13 amino acids. CDR3 sequence (DNA): TGTGCCAGTAGTAGCCAAGGGTGGCATGGCTACACCTTC. Protein sequence: CASSSQGWHGYTF.

J is TRBJ2-1 and V is TRBV7-9; 16 nucleotides align to TRBD2. Losses at the gene ends were 6 bases for V and 2 bases for J; bases not matched to a gene: 7. This CDR3 is 18 amino acids long. Germline V lookup: CDR1 SEHNR, CDR2 FQNEAQ (reference sequence). This CDR3 is CASRTGTSGGAAYNEQFF. CDR3 bases: TGTGCCAGCAGAACCGGGACTAGCGGGGGGGCCGCCTACAATGAGCAGTTCTTC.

The V call is TRBV6-4, the J call TRBJ1-2; D unclear. The CDR3 is made up of 16 amino acids. The germline V gene has CDR1 MRHNA and CDR2 SNTAGT. Deletions cut 4 bases from V and 4 bases from J, with 19 bases between. CDR3 residues: CASSVYHSVLSYGYTF. Written as DNA, the CDR3 is TGTGCCAGCAGTGTGTATCATAGTGTCTTGAGCTATGGCTACACCTTC.

This clone was recorded once. The chain recombines TRBV2 with TRBJ2-5; D is perhaps TRBD2 (5 bases). The germline V gene has CDR1 SNHLY and CDR2 FYNNEI. The CDR3 is 14 amino acids. V was shortened by 3 bases and J by 3 bases, with 11 bases between the two germline ends. CDR3 sequence reads: CASSDLSSEETQYF. The CDR3 region has the DNA TGTGCCAGCAGTGATTTAAGTAGCGAAGAGACCCAGTACTTC.

V is TRBV7-9 and J is TRBJ1-2; D uncertain. CDR3 size: 14 residues. The ends were cut back, 5 bases at V and 2 bases at J, with 12 bases in the middle. Germline CDR1 SEHNR, CDR2 FQNEAQ (reference sequence). CDR3 nucleotides: TGTGCCAGCAGCCTGACAAGTAAAAACTATGGCTACACCTTC. It encodes CASSLTSKNYGYTF.

The CDR3: CASSLKSLAGRIDTQYF. DNA for the CDR3: TGTGCCAGCAGCTTGAAAAGTCTAGCGGGAAGAATTGATACGCAGTATTTT. V gene TRBV5-4 combines with J gene TRBJ2-3; 9 bases map to TRBD2. The CDR3 covers 17 residues. J lost 6 bases, V lost 1 base, and 12 bases had no gene match. Per the germline V gene, CDR1 is SGHNT and CDR2 is YYREEE (reference sequence). Complete variable domain (other parts from reference TRBV5-4 and TRBJ2-3): ETGVTQSPTHLIKTRGQQVTLRCSSQSGHNTVSWYQQALGQGPQFIFQYYREEENGRGNFPPRFSGLQFPNYSSELNVNALELDDSALYLCASSLKSLAGRIDTQYFGPGTRLTVL.

This chain joins TRBV27 and TRBJ2-7; the D gene is possibly TRBD1 (6 bases). The CDR3 loop spans 15 amino acids. V lost 6 bases, J lost 2 bases, and 17 bases lay in between. Germline CDR1 MNHEY, CDR2 SMNVEV (reference sequence). The CDR3 sequence is CASRPRQDTTYEQYF. CDR3 DNA sequence: TGTGCCAGCAGACCCCGACAGGATACAACCTACGAGCAGTACTTC.

This chain uses TRBV18 with TRBJ1-4; 8 nucleotides agree with TRBD1. The V and J ends lost 5 bases and 4 bases, in that order; junction bases with no gene match: 6. Germline V gene data show CDR1 as KGHSH and CDR2 as LQKENI. The CDR3 spans 15 residues. The CDR3 nucleotides are TGTGCCAGCTCATCGAGACAGGGGATTAATGAAAAACTGTTTTTT. Translation: CASSSRQGINEKLFF.